Listed below are T cell receptor beta chains from one sample, sequenced in a study of T cell repertoires in cytomegalovirus infection. TCRdb used MiXCR to reprocess the reads, holding one entry per CDR3 protein. The sample lists under 200,000 distinct CDR3 sequences, over 25% occurring once. The sequenced sample was PBMCs. Receptor source: a human donor in good health (CMV status not recorded). Some clones in this sample may be carry-over from other donors' samples. Both conserved end residues are part of each CDR3. A D gene is named only where the DNA matches it firmly. Size is omitted from some rows. Given values are once, few, many or a class for expanded clones.

NA | NA | TRBJ2-5 | TRBV20-1 | TGCAGTGCTAGAGATCGGACACGACAAGAGACCCAGTACTTC | CSARDRTRQETQYF
TRBD1 | few | TRBJ2-7 | TRBV7-6 | TGTGCCAGCAGCCGTCGCCCGGGACAGGGGTCCTACGAGCAGTACTTC | CASSRRPGQGSYEQYF
NA | few | TRBJ2-4 | TRBV4-1 | TGCGCCAGCAGCCCCACCGTTAACATTCAGTACTTC | CASSPTVNIQYF
TRBD1 | once | TRBJ1-2 | TRBV2 | TGTGCCAGAGAGACGCAGGGGGCAAAGGGCTACACCTTC | CARETQGAKGYTF
NA | NA | TRBJ1-2 | TRBV7-3 | TGTGCCAGCAGCCTAAGCCCGGGAGACCACTATGGCTACACCTTC | CASSLSPGDHYGYTF
NA | NA | TRBJ1-1 | TRBV19 | TGTGCCAGTCACAGCGTTTCCACTGAAGCTTTCTTT | CASHSVSTEAFF
TRBD1 | once | TRBJ2-3 | TRBV6-5 | TGTGCCAGCAGTCGGACAGGGCACCTCAAGGATTTT | CASSRTGHLKDF
TRBD1 | few | TRBJ1-5 | TRBV6-1 | TGTGCCAGCAGTCCGGGACAGGGCCAGCAGCCCCAGCATTTT | CASSPGQGQQPQHF
TRBD2 | NA | TRBJ2-3 | TRBV7-2 | TGTGCCAGCAGCTTAGTCGTGCGGGGGGGCAGGACAGATACGCAGTATTTT | CASSLVVRGGRTDTQYF
NA | NA | TRBJ1-4 | TRBV19 | TGTGCCAGTAGTACCCGACAGGTACCAACTAATGAAAAACTGTTTTTT | CASSTRQVPTNEKLFF
NA | NA | TRBJ2-5 | TRBV2 | TGTGCCAGCAGTGAAAGGCGAGATCGGACCCAGTACTTC | CASSERRDRTQYF
NA | NA | TRBJ1-2 | TRBV5-1 | TGCGCCAGCAGCTCCTGGGCGGGTCCGAACGGCTACACCTTC | CASSSWAGPNGYTF
TRBD2 | few | TRBJ2-1 | TRBV20-1 | TGCAGTGCTAGAGCTGAGCGGGGGCCCTACAATGAGCAGTTCTTC | CSARAERGPYNEQFF
NA | few | TRBJ2-2 | TRBV19 | TGTGCCAGTATTGACAGCTCTGGGCACCGGGAGCTGTTTTTT | CASIDSSGHRELFF